This record looks at one T cell receptor (beta chain) sequence and its context. These data belong to a study of technical replicates of blood from a few donors. Trimming removed 8 bases from V and 4 bases from J; junction bases left unmatched: 9. The CDR3 is 14 amino acids. Per germline, CDR1 ENHRY and CDR2 SYGVKD. Clones were sequenced by immunoSEQ multiplex PCR, and TCRdb holds only the in-frame ones, with some missing. The profile shows about 89,000 clones, over 85% of them singletons. The clonotype comes from a human donor in good health. The chain is built from TRBV10-3 and TRBJ1-2; 8 bases match TRBD1. The specimen was T cells isolated from PBMCs. The CDR3 DNA sequence: TGTGCCATCGGGGGGACCGACAGGGGCTATGGCTACACCTTC. Protein: CAIGGTDRGYGYTF.